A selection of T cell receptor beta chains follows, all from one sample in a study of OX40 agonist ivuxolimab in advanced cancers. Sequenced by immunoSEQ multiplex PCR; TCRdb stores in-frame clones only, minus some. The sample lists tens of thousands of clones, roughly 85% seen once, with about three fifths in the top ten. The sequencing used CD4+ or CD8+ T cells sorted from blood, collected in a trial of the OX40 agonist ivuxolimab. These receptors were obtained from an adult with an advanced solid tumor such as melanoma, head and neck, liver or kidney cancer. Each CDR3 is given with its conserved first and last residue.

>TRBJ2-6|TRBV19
CAVEASGANVLTF
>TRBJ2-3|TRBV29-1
CSVGSPSTDTQYF
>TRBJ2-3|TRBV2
CASSVWARQPPPTDTQYF
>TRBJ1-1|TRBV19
CATHRTGQGTEAFF
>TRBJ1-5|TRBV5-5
CASSGGLLGNQPQHF
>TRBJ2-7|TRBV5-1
CASRTSGYEQYF
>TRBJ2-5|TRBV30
CAWSVGADFGTQYF
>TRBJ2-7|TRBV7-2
CASSLRAASYEQYF
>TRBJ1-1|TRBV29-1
CTKSGDLNTEAFF
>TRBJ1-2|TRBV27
CASSPFQGDGYTF
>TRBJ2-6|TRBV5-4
CASSLGVTGANVLTF
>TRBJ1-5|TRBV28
CASSNSNQPQHF
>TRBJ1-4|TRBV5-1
CASSFGTGGDEKLFF
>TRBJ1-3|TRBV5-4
CASSLPGQGASGNTIYF
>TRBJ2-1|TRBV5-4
CASSFGGSSYNEQFF
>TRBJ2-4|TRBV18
CASSPFVPRGGDIQYF
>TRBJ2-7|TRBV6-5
CASSEDGGKYF
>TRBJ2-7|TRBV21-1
CASSNRRERNEQYF
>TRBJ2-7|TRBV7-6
CASSLQQGTYEQYF
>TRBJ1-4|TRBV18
CASSLTVGLDEKLFF
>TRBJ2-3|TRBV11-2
CASSRWDRNPRTDTQYF
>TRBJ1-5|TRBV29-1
CSVEQGKDQPQHF
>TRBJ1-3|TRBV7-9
CASSLDMDSGNTIYF
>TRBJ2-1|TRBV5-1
CASSGGTSGSSYNEQFF
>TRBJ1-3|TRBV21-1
CASSVAESLSGNTIYF
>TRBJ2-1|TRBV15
CATSRAGARQFF
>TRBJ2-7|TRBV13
CASSSGQGDFTYEQYF
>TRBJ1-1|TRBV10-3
CAIRGDREGTEAFF
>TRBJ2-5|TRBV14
CASSQEGGYGGRKTQYF
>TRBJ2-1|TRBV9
CASSVGLAGYNEQFF
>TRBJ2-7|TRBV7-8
CASSLSQTYEQYF
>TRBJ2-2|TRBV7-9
CASSLAGARELFF
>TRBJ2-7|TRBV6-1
CASSMISYEQYF
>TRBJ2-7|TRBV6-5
CASSYGGEGSYEQYF
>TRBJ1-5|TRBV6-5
CASGGLWPQHF
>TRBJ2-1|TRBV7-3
CASSLRLSSYNEQFF
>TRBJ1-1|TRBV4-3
CASSQDPREGGTEAFF